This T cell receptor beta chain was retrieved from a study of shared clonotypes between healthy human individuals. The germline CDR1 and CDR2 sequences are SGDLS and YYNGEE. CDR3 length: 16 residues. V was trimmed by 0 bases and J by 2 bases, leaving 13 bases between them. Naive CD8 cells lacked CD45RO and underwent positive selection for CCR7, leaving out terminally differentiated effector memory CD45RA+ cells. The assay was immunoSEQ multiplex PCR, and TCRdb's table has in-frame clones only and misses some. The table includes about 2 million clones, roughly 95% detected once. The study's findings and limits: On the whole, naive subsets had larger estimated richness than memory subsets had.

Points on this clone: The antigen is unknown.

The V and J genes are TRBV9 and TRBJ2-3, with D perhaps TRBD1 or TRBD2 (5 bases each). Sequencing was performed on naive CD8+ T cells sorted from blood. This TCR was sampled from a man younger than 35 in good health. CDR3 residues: CASSVAGTALTDTQYF. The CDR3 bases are TGTGCCAGCAGCGTAGCCGGGACCGCGCTCACAGATACGCAGTATTTT.